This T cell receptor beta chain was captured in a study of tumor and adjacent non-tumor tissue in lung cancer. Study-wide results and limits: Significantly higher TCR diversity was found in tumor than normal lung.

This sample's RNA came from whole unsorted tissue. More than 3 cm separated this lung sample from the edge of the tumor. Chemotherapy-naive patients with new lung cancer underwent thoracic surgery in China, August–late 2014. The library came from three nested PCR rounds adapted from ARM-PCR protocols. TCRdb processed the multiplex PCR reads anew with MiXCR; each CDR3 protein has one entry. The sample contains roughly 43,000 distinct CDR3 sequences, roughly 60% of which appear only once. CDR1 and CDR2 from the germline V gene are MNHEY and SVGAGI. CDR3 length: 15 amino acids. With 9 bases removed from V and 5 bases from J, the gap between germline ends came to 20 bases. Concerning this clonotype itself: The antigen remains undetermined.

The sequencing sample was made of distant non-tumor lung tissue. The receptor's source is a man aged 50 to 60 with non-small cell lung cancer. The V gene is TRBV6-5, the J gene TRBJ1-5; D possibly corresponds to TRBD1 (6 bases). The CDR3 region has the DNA TGTGCCAGGACCCCGGGGGCGGGGCGGCATCAGCCCCAGCATTTT. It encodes CARTPGAGRHQPQHF.